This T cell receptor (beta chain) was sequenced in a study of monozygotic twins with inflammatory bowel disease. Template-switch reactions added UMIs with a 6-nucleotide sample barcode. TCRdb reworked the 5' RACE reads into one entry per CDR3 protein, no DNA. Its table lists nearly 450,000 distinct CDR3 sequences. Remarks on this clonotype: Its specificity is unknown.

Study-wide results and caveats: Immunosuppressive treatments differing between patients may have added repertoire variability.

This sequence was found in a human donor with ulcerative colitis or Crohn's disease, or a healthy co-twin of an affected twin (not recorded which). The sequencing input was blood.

CDR3 protein: CASSPISDTNTYEQYF. The J gene is TRBJ2-7, the V gene TRBV11-1. In germline, CDR1 is SGHAT, CDR2 FQDESV (reference sequence). The CDR3 covers 16 residues.